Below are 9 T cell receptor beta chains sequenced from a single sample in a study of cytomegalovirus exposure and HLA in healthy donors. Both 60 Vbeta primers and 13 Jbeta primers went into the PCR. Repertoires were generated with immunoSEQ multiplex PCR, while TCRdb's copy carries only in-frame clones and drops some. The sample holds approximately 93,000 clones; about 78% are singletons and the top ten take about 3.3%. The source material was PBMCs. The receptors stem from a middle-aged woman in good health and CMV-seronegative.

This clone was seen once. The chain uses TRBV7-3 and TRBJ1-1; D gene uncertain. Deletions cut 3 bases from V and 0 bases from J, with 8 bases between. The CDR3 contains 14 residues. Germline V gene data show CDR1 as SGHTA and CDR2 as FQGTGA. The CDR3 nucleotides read TGTGCCAGCAGCTTCCAGTCAGTGAACACTGAAGCTTTCTTT. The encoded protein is CASSFQSVNTEAFF.

In DNA, the CDR3 is TGTGCCAGCAGCTTGGATATCAGGACTAGCGGGAGAGAGACCCAGTACTTC. As protein: CASSLDIRTSGRETQYF. This sequence joins TRBV5-4 and TRBJ2-5; TRBD2 agrees at 13 bases. Germline-derived CDR1 and CDR2 are SGHNT and YYREEE (reference sequence). The CDR3 consists of 17 residues. V lost 0 bases, J lost 4 bases, and 6 bases stayed unmatched.

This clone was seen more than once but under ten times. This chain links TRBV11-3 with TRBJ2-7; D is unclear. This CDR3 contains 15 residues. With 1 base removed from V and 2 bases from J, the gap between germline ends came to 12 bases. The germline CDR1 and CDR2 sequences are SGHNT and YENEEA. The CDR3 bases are TGTGCCAGCAGCTTAGGGGCGTCCCGCACCTACGAGCAGTACTTC. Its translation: CASSLGASRTYEQYF.

For the CDR3, the DNA is TGTGCCAGCAGCCCCCGGGTGGCCTACGAGCAGTACTTC. Amino acid sequence: CASSPRVAYEQYF. The chain is built from TRBV7-8 and TRBJ2-5; D uncertain. Judging by the DNA end, TRBJ2-7 fits better; the J call may be wrong. The germline CDR1 and CDR2 sequences are SGHVS and FQNEAQ. The CDR3 covers 13 residues.

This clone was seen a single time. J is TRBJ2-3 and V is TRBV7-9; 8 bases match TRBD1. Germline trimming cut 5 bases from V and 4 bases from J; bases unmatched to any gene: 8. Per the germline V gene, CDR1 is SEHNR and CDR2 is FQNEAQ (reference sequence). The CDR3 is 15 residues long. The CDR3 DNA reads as TGTGCCAGCAGCCCTCGGACAGGGTACGCAGATACGCAGTATTTT. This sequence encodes CASSPRTGYADTQYF.

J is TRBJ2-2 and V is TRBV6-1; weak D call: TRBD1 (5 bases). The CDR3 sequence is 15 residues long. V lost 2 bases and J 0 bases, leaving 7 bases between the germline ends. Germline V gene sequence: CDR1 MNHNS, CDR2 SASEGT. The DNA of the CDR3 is TGTGCCAGCAGTGAAAGGGGTACGAACACCGGGGAGCTGTTTTTT. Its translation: CASSERGTNTGELFF.

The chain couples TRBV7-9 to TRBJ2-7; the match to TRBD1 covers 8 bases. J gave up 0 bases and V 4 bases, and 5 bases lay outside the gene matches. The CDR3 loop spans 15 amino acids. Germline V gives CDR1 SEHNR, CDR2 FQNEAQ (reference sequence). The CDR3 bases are TGTGCCAGCAGCTCCCGACAGGGGAGCTCCTACGAGCAGTACTTC. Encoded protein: CASSSRQGSSYEQYF.

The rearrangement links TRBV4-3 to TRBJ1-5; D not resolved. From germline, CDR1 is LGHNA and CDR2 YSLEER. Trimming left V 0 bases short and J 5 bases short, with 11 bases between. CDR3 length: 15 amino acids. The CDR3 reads CASSQDSGNYQPQHF. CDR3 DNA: TGCGCCAGCAGCCAAGACTCCGGGAATTATCAGCCCCAGCATTTT.

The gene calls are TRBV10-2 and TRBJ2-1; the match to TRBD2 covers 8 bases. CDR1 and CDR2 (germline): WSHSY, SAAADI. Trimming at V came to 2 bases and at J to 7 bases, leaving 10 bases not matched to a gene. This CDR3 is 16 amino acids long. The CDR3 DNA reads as TGCGCCAGCAGTGAGGGAGATTTTGCGGGAGGAAATGAGCAGTTCTTC. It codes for CASSEGDFAGGNEQFF.